The 6 T cell receptor beta chains given below trace back to one sample, sequenced in a study of control samples from healthy donors and cancer patients. Measured with immunoSEQ multiplex PCR; TCRdb has only the in-frame clones, and not every one. Of some 130,000 clones in the sample, about 93% were seen once. Sequencing was carried out using PBMCs. The receptors here all came from a man in his fifties with head and neck cancer.

The J gene is TRBJ2-2, the V gene TRBV5-1; no reliable D call. The germline V gene has CDR1 SGHRS and CDR2 YFSETQ. The CDR3 contains 13 residues. V lost 3 bases and J lost 5, with 8 bases in between. CDR3 sequence reads: CASSSLETGELFF. DNA for the CDR3: TGCGCCAGCAGCTCCTTAGAGACCGGGGAGCTGTTTTTT.

The chain uses TRBV11-1 and TRBJ2-1; D not certain. Trimming took 1 base from V and 0 from J, leaving 10 bases between them. The CDR3 is 16 residues long. The germline CDR1 and CDR2 sequences are SGHAT and FQDESV (reference sequence). The CDR3 here is CASSLVAESSYNEQFF. The DNA for the CDR3 is TGTGCCAGCAGCTTAGTGGCCGAGAGCTCCTACAATGAGCAGTTCTTC. Full variable domain (missing parts from reference TRBV11-1 and TRBJ2-1): EAEVAQSPRYKITEKSQAVAFWCDPISGHATLYWYRQILGQGPELLVQFQDESVVDDSQLPKDRFSAERLKGVDSTLKIQPAELGDSAMYLCASSLVAESSYNEQFFGPGTRLTVL.

The rearrangement uses TRBV6-2 or TRBV6-3 and TRBJ1-3; 11 positions match TRBD1. The CDR3 spans 16 residues. With V trimmed by 6 bases and J by 3 bases, 7 bases remained unmatched. CDR1 MNHEY and CDR2 SVGEGT come from the germline V gene. In DNA, the CDR3 is TGTGCCAGCAGCCCTACGGACAGGGGGCGTGGAAACACCATATATTTT. Translated, it gives CASSPTDRGRGNTIYF.

This clone was seen only once. This chain uses TRBV30 with TRBJ1-2; no definite D call. The germline V and J ends were trimmed by 1 base and 8 bases, with 11 bases remaining between them. The CDR3 runs to 12 residues. Germline V gene lookup returns CDR1 GTSNPN and CDR2 SVGIG (reference sequence). The CDR3 spells CAWSASGVGYTF. The CDR3 DNA sequence: TGTGCCTGGAGTGCCTCCGGAGTAGGCTACACCTTC.

J is TRBJ1-5 and V is TRBV19; TRBD1 matches at 7 bases. Germline CDR1 LNHDA, CDR2 SQIVND (reference sequence). The CDR3 covers 16 residues. The V segment lost 6 bases and the J segment 0 bases; nucleotides outside the gene matches: 8. CDR3: CASRGTGEGSNQPQHF. In DNA form, the CDR3 reads TGTGCCAGTAGGGGCACAGGGGAGGGTAGCAATCAGCCCCAGCATTTT.

The chain carries TRBV28 and TRBJ2-5; 9 bases match TRBD2. The CDR3 spans 16 residues. The V gene's germline CDR1 is MDHEN and CDR2 SYDVKM. The V gene end was trimmed by 4 bases and the J gene end by 1 base; junction bases not matched to a gene: 7. The CDR3 nucleotides are TGTGCCAGCAGTTCCTTAGCGGGGGCCCTCCAAGAGACCCAGTACTTC. Encoded protein: CASSSLAGALQETQYF.